This T cell receptor (beta chain) originates from a study of early T cells in non-severe SARS-CoV-2 infection. TCRdb ran MiXCR on the 5' RACE reads and lists one entry per CDR3 protein. In the table there are tens of thousands of distinct CDR3 sequences, roughly 11% of which are singletons. Germline CDR1 SEHNR, CDR2 FQNEAQ (reference sequence). V lost 7 bases and J 2 bases, leaving 14 bases between the germline ends. The CDR3 runs 14 residues. The sequence derives from an adult who was a healthcare worker with PCR-confirmed SARS-CoV-2 infection or an uninfected control (not recorded which). The V and J genes are TRBV7-9 and TRBJ2-5; tentative D call: TRBD1 (5 bases). Sample: whole blood. CDR3 in DNA: TGTGCCAGCACCGATACCGACAGTCAAGAGACCCAGTACTTC. This translates into CASTDTDSQETQYF.